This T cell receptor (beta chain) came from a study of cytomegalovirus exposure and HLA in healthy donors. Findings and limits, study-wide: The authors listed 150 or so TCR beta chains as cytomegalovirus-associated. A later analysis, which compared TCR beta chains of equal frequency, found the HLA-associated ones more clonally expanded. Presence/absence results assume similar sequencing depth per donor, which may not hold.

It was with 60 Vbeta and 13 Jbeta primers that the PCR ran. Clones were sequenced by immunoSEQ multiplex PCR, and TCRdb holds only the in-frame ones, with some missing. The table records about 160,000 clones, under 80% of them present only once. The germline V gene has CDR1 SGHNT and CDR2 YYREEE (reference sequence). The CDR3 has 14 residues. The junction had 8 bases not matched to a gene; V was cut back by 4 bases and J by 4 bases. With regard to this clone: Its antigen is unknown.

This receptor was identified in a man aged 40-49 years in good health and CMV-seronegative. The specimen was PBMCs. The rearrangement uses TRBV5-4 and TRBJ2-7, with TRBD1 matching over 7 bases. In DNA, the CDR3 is TGTGCCAGCAGCCCTCCGGGACAGCGGTACGAGCAGTACTTC. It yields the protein CASSPPGQRYEQYF.